This T cell receptor (beta chain) was profiled in a study of cytomegalovirus exposure and HLA in healthy donors. The PCR employed 60 Vbeta primers together with 13 Jbeta primers. In the original workflow: In a later analysis, the count reached approximately 80 million unique TCR beta chains, with around 10 million shared. Data came from immunoSEQ multiplex PCR; TCRdb stores just in-frame clones and leaves some out. V and J calls plus clone size are reproduced from that table; the DNA served to infer D and trimming. The sample lists 100,000 or so clones; around four fifths were seen once. Study-level results: Researchers reportedly found TCR beta sequences accurately predicted most subjects' HLA-A and HLA-B alleles.

The CDR3 is 13 amino acids. Germline loops: CDR1 SGHTA, CDR2 FQGNSA. V lost 4 bases, J lost 11 bases, and 8 bases stayed unmatched. On this clone itself: Antigen: not known.

The chain links TRBV7-2 to TRBJ2-4; 7 nucleotides agree with TRBD1. The TCR sequence derives from a middle-aged man in good health and CMV-seronegative. Sequencing input: PBMCs. The CDR3 nucleotides are TGTGCCAGCAGCTCGACAGGGATCGGGGTTCAGTACTTC. Protein sequence: CASSSTGIGVQYF.